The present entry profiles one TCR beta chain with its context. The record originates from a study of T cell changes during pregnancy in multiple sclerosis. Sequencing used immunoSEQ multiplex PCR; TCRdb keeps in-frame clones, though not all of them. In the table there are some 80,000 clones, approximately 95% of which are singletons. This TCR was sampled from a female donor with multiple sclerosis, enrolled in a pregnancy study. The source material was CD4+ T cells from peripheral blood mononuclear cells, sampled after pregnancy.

CDR3: CASSYQGAAGNTIYF. CDR3 DNA sequence: TGTGCCAGCAGTTACCAGGGGGCTGCTGGAAACACCATATATTTT. The rearrangement joins TRBV6-5 to TRBJ1-3; the match to TRBD1 covers 8 bases. Per germline, CDR1 MNHEY and CDR2 SVGAGI. The CDR3 is 15 residues long. V shed 2 bases and J 2 bases; nucleotides not matched to a gene: 2.